Sequencing of this T cell receptor beta chain was carried out in a study of vaccination effects on CD4 cells after COVID-19. Broader study findings: Missing from the study were early post-infection timepoints, and its convalescent patients were few.

As regards this clone: Its antigen is as yet unknown.

Germline CDR1 reads SEHNR; CDR2 reads FQNEAQ (reference sequence). Trimming stripped 1 base from V and 3 bases from J, with 9 bases between. The CDR3 sequence is 15 residues long. Antigen-specific CD4+ T cells expanded by the ViraFEST assay with viral peptide pools were then sequenced. Between days 10 and 11 of culture, CD4+ T cells were separated out. Subjects were given two BNT162b2 or mRNA-1273 vaccine doses. Over 1.5 million PBMC per well were cultured with approximately 9.7 IU/ml IL-2 and roughly 10 ug/ml peptides. Cultures received IL-2 medium that replaced half the medium on days 3 and 7. Sequencing was performed with immunoSEQ multiplex PCR; in TCRdb, only in-frame clones are kept and a portion is missing. Of 25,000 to 35,000 clones listed, about four fifths were seen once; the top ten hold 1.4%.

The chain joins TRBV7-9 to TRBJ2-2; TRBD2 might be the D (5 bases). This receptor was identified in a human donor who received a COVID-19 vaccine. Some clones in this sample may be carry-over from other donors' samples. The material sequenced was CD4+ T cells from PBMCs cultured with HCoV-NL63 spike peptides, taken after COVID-19 vaccination. This chain's CDR3 is CASSLVLGDTGELFF. In DNA, the CDR3 is TGTGCCAGCAGCTTAGTACTCGGGGACACCGGGGAGCTGTTTTTT.